This T cell receptor (beta chain) was identified during a study of CD8+ T cells in alopecia areata. Regarding the study as a whole: Lesional scalp displayed greater clonality than normal scalp, most notably in alopecia totalis/universalis. It was observed that many expanded lesional clones persisted in scalp and blood during tofacitinib.

Treatment given: oral pan-JAK inhibitor, 5-10 mg twice daily. It was from alopecia areata patients that lesional scalp punch biopsies and peripheral blood were collected. Between the trimmed V and J ends, which lost 6 bases and 4 bases, there was a span of 16 bases. This CDR3 is built from 16 residues. CDR1 is MNHEY and CDR2 is SMNVEV in the germline V gene (reference sequence). Following extraction, RNA underwent reverse transcription to cDNA, which served as the sequencing template. TCRdb's copy holds only in-frame clones and misses some; the assay was immunoSEQ multiplex PCR. In the table there are about 160,000 clones, under 70% of which are singletons. Notes on this clone: Its antigen is as yet unknown.

This chain links TRBV27 with TRBJ2-6, with a weak D call TRBD2 (5 bases). Here the sequenced sample was CD4+ T cells sorted from blood, taken at week 4, from a patient treated with tofacitinib. This clonotype was sampled from a human donor with alopecia areata. CDR3 nucleotides: TGTGCCAGCAGGGACTCGGGGTTTTCGGGGGCCAACGTCCTGACTTTC. It yields the protein CASRDSGFSGANVLTF.